These 20 T cell receptor beta chains share one sample of origin, sequenced in a study of regulatory T cells in long-lasting Graves disease (dated by TCRdb to the early 2020s). Libraries were built with multiplex PCR. Instrument on record: Illumina HiSeq 4000. iRepertoire HTBI primers and Arm-PCR amplification of CDR3 regions were used to construct TCR beta libraries. TCRdb handled the public reads itself, with Q25 trimming in fastp and clone calling in MiXCR, and kept productive beta chains. When rows share a CDR3 protein, they turn into one entry using the most common DNA and genes. This sample holds about 430,000 distinct CDR3 sequences; over 12% were observed only once. The ten largest clones take up around 7.6% of the sample. The sample's time point, from its label and the paper: newly diagnosed GD, antithyroid drugs for less than 3 months. For both TCR sequencing and RNA sequencing, RNA was extracted from PBMCs in TRIzol.

A further study also used this sample, focusing on T cells in Graves' hyperthyroidism and ophthalmopathy.

The starting material was peripheral blood mononuclear cells (PBMCs), obtained at new diagnosis, from a patient treated with antithyroid drugs. The receptor source for this set is a woman in her forties with Graves disease. Donor details come from another sample of the same person, matched by shared clones.

This clonotype was found many times. This rearrangement joins TRBV5-1 to TRBJ2-5, with D perhaps TRBD1 (5 bases). Germline assignment: CDR1 SGHRS and CDR2 YFSETQ. The length of the CDR3 is 15 residues. V shed 0 bases and J shed 3 bases, with 12 bases lying between them. CDR3 amino acids: CASSLGGDSEETQYF. The CDR3, as DNA: TGCGCCAGCAGCTTGGGGGGCGACAGTGAAGAGACCCAGTACTTC.

This clonotype was seen at least ten times. CDR3 nucleotides: TGTGCCAGCAGTCGATCCGGGAAGTACGAGCAGTACTTC. It encodes CASSRSGKYEQYF. V and J are TRBV6-2 or TRBV6-3 and TRBJ2-7; a weak D match, TRBD2 (5 bases). The CDR3 length is 13 residues. The V and J ends lost 5 bases and 4 bases respectively, with 12 bases between them. Per the germline V gene, CDR1 is MNHEY and CDR2 is SVGEGT.

This clonotype was observed many times. The V gene is TRBV24-1, the J gene TRBJ2-5; no firm D call. Germline V gene lookup returns CDR1 KGHDR and CDR2 SFDVKD. CDR3 size: 13 residues. Trimming left V 4 bases short and J 5 bases short, with 10 bases between. In DNA form, the CDR3 reads TGTGCCACCAGTGAAGGTACAGACGAGACCCAGTACTTC. It codes for CATSEGTDETQYF.

This clonotype was picked up one time. The V and J genes are TRBV24-1 and TRBJ2-1, with D perhaps TRBD2 (6 bases). This CDR3 has 15 amino acids. The germline V and J ends were trimmed by 4 bases and 2 bases, with 11 bases remaining between them. Germline CDR1 is KGHDR and CDR2 is SFDVKD. This chain's CDR3 is CATSEGGRAYNEQFF. CDR3 DNA: TGTGCCACCAGTGAGGGAGGAAGGGCCTACAATGAGCAGTTCTTC.

This clonotype showed up many times. The J gene is TRBJ2-1, the V gene TRBV20-1, with 8 nucleotides matching TRBD2. CDR1 DFQATT and CDR2 SNEGSKA come from the germline V gene (reference sequence). The CDR3 has 13 residues. Germline trimming cut 5 bases from V and 6 bases from J; bases unmatched to any gene: 6. The CDR3 protein is CSAGGRGGNEQFF. CDR3 sequence (DNA): TGCAGTGCTGGAGGCCGGGGGGGCAATGAGCAGTTCTTC.

This clonotype was seen ten or more times. V and J are TRBV10-3 and TRBJ2-7, with 13 bases that match TRBD2. This CDR3 region has 13 residues. After removal of 10 bases from V and 5 bases from J, the junction contained 5 bases not matched to a gene. Germline V gene lookup returns CDR1 ENHRY and CDR2 SYGVKD. The CDR3 region has the DNA TGTGCCACCTGGACTAGCGGGAGCGACGAGCAGTACTTC. It is translated as CATWTSGSDEQYF.

The chain combines TRBV6-2 or TRBV6-3 with TRBJ2-7, with 10 positions matching TRBD2. Germline V gene sequence: CDR1 MNHEY, CDR2 SVGEGT. The CDR3 has 17 residues. V shed 5 bases and J 5 bases; nucleotides not matched to a gene: 15. CDR3 residues: CASSGASGRLRRDEQYF. In nucleotides, the CDR3 is TGTGCCAGCAGTGGGGCTAGCGGGAGATTGAGGAGGGACGAGCAGTACTTC.

This clonotype occurred a few times. The gene calls are TRBV24-1 and TRBJ2-1; D tentatively fits TRBD1 or TRBD2 (5 bases each). The J call may be mistaken, given a closer DNA end match to TRBJ2-7. Germline assignment: CDR1 KGHDR and CDR2 SFDVKD. This CDR3 is built from 15 residues. DNA of the CDR3: TGTGCCACCAGTGATGGGGGACCACCCTACAATGAGCAGTACTTC. This translates into CATSDGGPPYNEQYF.

In this sample, this clonotype turned up a few times. V gene TRBV20-1 combines with J gene TRBJ2-7; 8 bases line up with TRBD2. There are 13 residues in the CDR3. The J segment lost 5 bases and the V segment lost 6 bases, leaving 9 bases of the junction unmatched. The V gene's germline CDR1 is DFQATT and CDR2 SNEGSKA (reference sequence). CDR3 in DNA: TGCAGTGCAAACAGCGGGAGCAAGCACGAGCAGTACTTC. As protein: CSANSGSKHEQYF.

This clonotype came up many times. The genes are TRBV5-4 and TRBJ2-5; 10 nucleotides line up with TRBD1. The CDR3 has 16 residues. The germline gives CDR1 SGHNT, CDR2 YYREEE (reference sequence). V dropped 4 bases and J dropped 1; count of bases not matched to a gene: 7. The CDR3 reads CASSPSGTGAQETQYF. As DNA, the CDR3 is TGTGCCAGCAGCCCGTCCGGGACAGGGGCCCAAGAGACCCAGTACTTC.

This clonotype was recorded at least ten times. CDR3 in DNA: TGTGCCAGCAGTTTATGGGAGGGGATTGAGCAGTTCTTC. Translating it yields CASSLWEGIEQFF. The chain couples TRBV12-3 or TRBV12-4 to TRBJ2-1; 7 positions match TRBD2. The CDR3 totals 13 residues. Trimming at V came to 2 bases and at J to 9 bases, leaving 4 bases not matched to a gene.

The sample holds a few counts of this clonotype. This rearrangement joins TRBV28 to TRBJ2-7; 7 bases are shared with TRBD1. Germline V gives CDR1 MDHEN, CDR2 SYDVKM. This CDR3 has 13 amino acids. The V gene end was trimmed by 5 bases and the J gene end by 12 bases; junction bases not matched to a gene: 13. The CDR3 DNA follows: TGTGCCAGCAGTCCATCAGCCCACCCAGGGGGGTACTTC. This codes for CASSPSAHPGGYF. Complete variable domain (other parts from reference TRBV28 and TRBJ2-7): DVKVTQSSRYLVKRTGEKVFLECVQDMDHENMFWYRQDPGLGLRLIYFSYDVKMKEKGDIPEGYSVSREKKERFSLILESASTNQTSMYLCASSPSAHPGGYFGPGTRLTVT.

The gene calls are TRBV20-1 and TRBJ2-3; a possible D gene is TRBD2 (5 bases). CDR1 is DFQATT and CDR2 is SNEGSKA in the germline V gene (reference sequence). The length of the CDR3 is 13 residues. V was pared by 6 bases and J by 1 base, with 11 bases between. The CDR3 DNA reads as TGCAGTGCAGAGGGTGTGCGCACAGATACGCAGTATTTT. Amino acids: CSAEGVRTDTQYF.

In its sample, this clonotype was seen many times. The gene calls are TRBV12-3 or TRBV12-4 and TRBJ1-3; a possible D gene is TRBD1 (6 bases). CDR3 length: 17 residues. Trimming removed 7 bases at V and 4 bases at J, with 23 bases between. The CDR3 bases are TGTGCCAGCACCGAACTCGGGTACAGGGCTAGCGGAAACACCATATATTTT. It is translated as CASTELGYRASGNTIYF.

This clonotype was detected many times. The CDR3 reads CASSERVSNQPQHF. As DNA, the CDR3 is TGTGCCAGCAGTGAGCGGGTTAGCAATCAGCCCCAGCATTTT. The V call is TRBV2, the J call TRBJ1-5, with D unclear. Trimming shortened V by 3 bases and J by 0 bases, and 6 bases separated the two germline ends. Germline lookup yields CDR1 SNHLY and CDR2 FYNNEI. The CDR3 loop spans 14 amino acids.

This chain connects TRBV6-5 to TRBJ2-2; D is unclear. The CDR3 contains 15 residues. Germline V CDR1 and CDR2: MNHEY, SVGAGI. V gave up 3 bases and J gave up 0 bases, with 8 bases separating them. CDR3 nucleotides: TGTGCCAGCAGTTATTCCCTAGCGAACACCGGGGAGCTGTTTTTT. This encodes CASSYSLANTGELFF.

The chain recombines TRBV5-6 with TRBJ1-6; 12 bases align to TRBD1. This CDR3 has 15 residues. With V trimmed by 3 bases and J by 13 bases, 8 bases remained unmatched. The germline CDR1 and CDR2 sequences are SGHDT and YYEEEE. In DNA form, the CDR3 reads TGTGCCAGCAGCTGGGGACAGGGGGCCCGTAGGCCCCTCCACTTT. Translation: CASSWGQGARRPLHF.

This clonotype was detected a few times. The genes are TRBV24-1 and TRBJ2-1; 7 bases fit TRBD2. V shed 3 bases and J 7 bases; nucleotides not matched to a gene: 2. The CDR3 is 13 amino acids. Germline V gene sequence: CDR1 KGHDR, CDR2 SFDVKD. Written as DNA, the CDR3 is TGTGCCACCAGTGATGGACTAGGGAATGAGCAGTTCTTC. This translates into CATSDGLGNEQFF.

This clonotype has ten or more counts. The V and J genes are TRBV3-1 and TRBJ1-2; 10 bases are shared with TRBD1. V trimming: 1 base; J trimming: 8 bases; junction bases outside the gene matches: 10. The germline gives CDR1 LGHDT, CDR2 YNNKEL (reference sequence). CDR3 length equals 16 residues. This CDR3 reads CASSQGGQGGNKGYTF. DNA for the CDR3: TGTGCCAGCAGCCAAGGCGGACAGGGGGGAAATAAGGGCTACACCTTC.

As regards this clonotype: A read error may explain this, as a much larger clone is one base away. The chain combines TRBV2 with TRBJ1-1, with D perhaps TRBD1 (5 bases). The CDR3 runs to 12 residues. Germline CDR1 SNHLY, CDR2 FYNNEI. The CDR3 is CASHTGFTEALF. For the CDR3, the DNA is TGTGCCAGCCATACAGGTTTCACTGAAGCTCTCTTT.